This TCR beta chain was sequenced in a study of identical twins. Study-wide points: Where out-of-frame alpha sequences were twin-shared, they showed excess low generation probability. Reduced insertions were recorded for abundant cord blood beta clonotypes, with no such pattern in memory repertoires.

With template switching, a universal primer site was added, and the cDNA carried unique molecular identifiers. TCRdb independently ran MiXCR on the 5' RACE reads; one entry per CDR3 protein. This sample has around 490,000 distinct CDR3 sequences, with about 16% found just once. This clonotype has at least ten counts. Its antigen is still unknown. V gave up 1 base and J gave up 0 bases, with 6 bases separating them. CDR1 is SGHRS and CDR2 is YFSETQ in the germline V gene. This CDR3 comprises 14 residues. The same data also contributed to another study, on yellow fever vaccine responses in identical twins.

This TCR derives from a woman aged 18 to 35 in good health. Sequenced sample: CD4+ T cells sorted from blood. The chain couples TRBV5-1 to TRBJ2-3; no reliable D call. The CDR3: CASSLITSTDTQYF. CDR3 bases: TGCGCCAGCAGCTTGATCACTAGCACAGATACGCAGTATTTT.